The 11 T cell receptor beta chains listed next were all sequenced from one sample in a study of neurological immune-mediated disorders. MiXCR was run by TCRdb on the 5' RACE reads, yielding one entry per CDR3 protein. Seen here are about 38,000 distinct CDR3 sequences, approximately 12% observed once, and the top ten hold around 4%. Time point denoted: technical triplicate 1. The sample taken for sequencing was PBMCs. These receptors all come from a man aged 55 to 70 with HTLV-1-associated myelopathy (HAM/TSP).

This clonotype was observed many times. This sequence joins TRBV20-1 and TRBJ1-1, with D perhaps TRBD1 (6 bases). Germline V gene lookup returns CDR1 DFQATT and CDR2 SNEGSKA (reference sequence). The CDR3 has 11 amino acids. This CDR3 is CSPGQAENAFF. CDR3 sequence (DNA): TGCTCCCCGGGACAAGCGGAGAATGCTTTCTTT.

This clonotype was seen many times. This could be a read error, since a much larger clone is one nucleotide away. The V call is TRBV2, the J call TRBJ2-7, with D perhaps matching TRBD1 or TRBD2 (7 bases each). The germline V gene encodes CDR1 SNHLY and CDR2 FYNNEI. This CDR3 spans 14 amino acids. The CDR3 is CANSVMTGRDEQYF. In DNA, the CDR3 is TGTGCCAACAGTGTTATGACAGGGAGGGACGAGCAGTACTTC.

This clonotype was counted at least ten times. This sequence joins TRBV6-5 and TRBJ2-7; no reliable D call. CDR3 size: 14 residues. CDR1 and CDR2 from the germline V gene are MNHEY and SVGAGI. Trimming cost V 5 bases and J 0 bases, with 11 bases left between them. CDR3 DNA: TGTGCCAGCAGTCCAAACCCGGTCTCCTACGAGCAGTACTTC. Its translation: CASSPNPVSYEQYF.

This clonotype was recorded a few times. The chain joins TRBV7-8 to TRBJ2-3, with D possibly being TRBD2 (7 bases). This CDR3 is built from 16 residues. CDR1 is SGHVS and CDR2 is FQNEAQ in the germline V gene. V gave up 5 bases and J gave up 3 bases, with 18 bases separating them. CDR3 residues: CASSPRGAGVTDTQYF. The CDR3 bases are TGTGCCAGCAGCCCCCGGGGGGCGGGCGTGACAGATACGCAGTATTTT. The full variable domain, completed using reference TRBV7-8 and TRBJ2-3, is GAGVSQSPRYKVAKRGQDVALRCDPISGHVSLFWYQQALGQGPEFLTYFQNEAQLDKSGLPSDRFFAERPEGSVSTLKIQRTQQEDSAVYLCASSPRGAGVTDTQYFGPGTRLTVL.

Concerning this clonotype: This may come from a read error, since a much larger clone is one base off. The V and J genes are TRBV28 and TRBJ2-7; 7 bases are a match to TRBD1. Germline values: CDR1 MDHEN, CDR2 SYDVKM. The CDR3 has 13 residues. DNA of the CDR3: TGTACCAGCGTTAAACAGGGGACCTACGAGCAGTACTTC. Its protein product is CTSVKQGTYEQYF.

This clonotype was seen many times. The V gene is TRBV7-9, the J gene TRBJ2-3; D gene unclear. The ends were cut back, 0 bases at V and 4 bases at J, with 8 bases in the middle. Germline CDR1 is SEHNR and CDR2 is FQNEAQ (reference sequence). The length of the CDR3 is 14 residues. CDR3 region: CASSLADYADTQYF. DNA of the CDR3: TGTGCCAGCAGCTTAGCAGATTACGCAGATACGCAGTATTTT. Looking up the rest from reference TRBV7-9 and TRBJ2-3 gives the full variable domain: DTGVSQNPRHKITKRGQNVTFRCDPISEHNRLYWYRQTLGQGPEFLTYFQNEAQLEKSRLLSDRFSAERPKGSFSTLEIQRTEQGDSAMYLCASSLADYADTQYFGPGTRLTVL.

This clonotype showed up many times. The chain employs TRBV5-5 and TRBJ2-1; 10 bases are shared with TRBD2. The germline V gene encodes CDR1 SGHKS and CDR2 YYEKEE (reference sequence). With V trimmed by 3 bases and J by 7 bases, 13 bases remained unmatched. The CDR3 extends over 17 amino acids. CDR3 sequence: CASSSQSGRAIGNEQFF. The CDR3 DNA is TGTGCCAGCAGCTCTCAGAGCGGGAGGGCCATCGGTAATGAGCAGTTCTTC.

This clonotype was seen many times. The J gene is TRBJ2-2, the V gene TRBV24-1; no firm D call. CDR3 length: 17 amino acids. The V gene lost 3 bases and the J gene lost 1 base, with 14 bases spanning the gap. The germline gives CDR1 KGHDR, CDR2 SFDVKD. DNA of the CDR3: TGTGCCACCAGTGATGGGGTAAAGGGAAGGAACACCGGGGAGCTGTTTTTT. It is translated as CATSDGVKGRNTGELFF.

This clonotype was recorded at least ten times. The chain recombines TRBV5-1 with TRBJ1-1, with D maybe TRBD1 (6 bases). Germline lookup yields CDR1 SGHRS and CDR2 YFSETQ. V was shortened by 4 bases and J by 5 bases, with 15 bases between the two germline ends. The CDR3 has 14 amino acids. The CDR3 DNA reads TGCGCCAGCAGCGATGCCAAGGGGGATACTGAAGCTTTCTTT. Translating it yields CASSDAKGDTEAFF.

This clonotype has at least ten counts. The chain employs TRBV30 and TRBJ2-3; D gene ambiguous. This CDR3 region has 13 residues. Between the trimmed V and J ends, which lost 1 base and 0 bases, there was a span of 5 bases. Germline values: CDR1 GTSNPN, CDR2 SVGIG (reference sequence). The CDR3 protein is CAWSGLSTDTQYF. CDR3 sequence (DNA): TGTGCCTGGAGTGGCCTTAGCACAGATACGCAGTATTTT.

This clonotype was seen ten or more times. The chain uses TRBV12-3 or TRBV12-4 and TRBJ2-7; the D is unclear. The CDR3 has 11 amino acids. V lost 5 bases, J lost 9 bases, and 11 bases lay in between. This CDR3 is CASSPGPRQYF. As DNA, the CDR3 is TGTGCCAGCAGTCCCGGACCAAGGCAGTACTTC.